This T cell receptor beta chain was identified in a study of T cell repertoires in cytomegalovirus infection. Study context: Selection of CMV epitopes for the study included recently identified HLA-C-restricted and well-studied HLA-B-restricted ones. Shared public TCR beta signatures pointed to both CMV infection and a matching HLA type. Regarding the study as a whole: There were HLA-C-restricted CMV-specific TCR beta clonotypes dominating the ex vivo response.

In this sample, this clonotype turned up once. Its antigen is not identified. This CDR3 contains 15 residues. The ends lost 7 bases at V and 3 bases at J; junction bases unmatched: 11. TCRdb analysed the reads with MiXCR anew, one entry per CDR3 protein. The sample has about 69,000 distinct CDR3 sequences; under 30% are singletons. This sequence was found in a human donor in good health (CMV status not recorded). Some clones in this sample may be carry-over from other donors' samples. The starting material was CD8+ T cells from cultured PBMCs, obtained from culture after CMV antigen stimulation. The V and J genes are TRBV12-3 or TRBV12-4 and TRBJ1-2; 7 positions agree with TRBD1. CDR3 in amino acids: CASTKVGGGHYGYTF. The CDR3, as DNA: TGTGCCAGCACAAAGGTCGGAGGGGGCCACTATGGCTACACCTTC.